This TCR beta chain appears in the sequencing data of a study of CD8+ T cells in alopecia areata (dated by TCRdb to 2017 to 2018). About the full investigation: The treated patients, all with moderate-to-severe alopecia areata, were enrolled in an open-label pilot trial of oral tofacitinib given at 5 to 10 mg twice daily. In both human patients and the C3H/HeJ mouse model, the study applied high-throughput TCRbeta sequencing to look at T cell clonal expansion in alopecia areata. Scalp clonality was compared across normal scalp (n=4), patchy alopecia areata scalp (n=8), and alopecia totalis/universalis scalp (n=8). Patients received tofacitinib for 6 to 18 months and were then followed off drug for 6 months to check for delayed response and recurrence. RNA came from the PAXgene miRNA kit for fixed scalp, the miRNeasy kit for PBMCs, and the RNeasy kit for mouse skin. Amplification of TCRbeta CDR3 regions was done by immunoSEQ multiplex PCR using 35 Vbeta forward primers and 13 Jbeta reverse primers. On the human side, TCRbeta sequencing was run on scalp tissue and on sorted CD4+ and CD8+ peripheral blood T cells from healthy controls and from alopecia areata patients with either patchy or totalis/universalis disease. Disease severity in treated patients was measured with the SALT score, which quantifies the percentage of affected scalp surface area. Tofacitinib-treated patients had biopsies at baseline and at 4 and 24 weeks of treatment, with a later scalp biopsy in several patients. What the study reported, not specific to this receptor: The treated cohort was small, with a single nonresponder, so links between baseline CD8+ expansion and response need larger studies. During tofacitinib treatment, many expanded lesional clones remained in scalp and blood, and this persistence may partly explain relapse after treatment is stopped. Lesional scalp, especially in alopecia totalis/universalis, showed higher clonality and more expanded CD8+ clones than normal scalp, suggesting antigenic drive. Tofacitinib significantly lowered scalp clonality and the number of expanded CD8+ clones among the top 100 scalp clones. Scalp TCR repertoire analysis is complicated because resident alphabeta T cells in normal human skin are also sequenced, whereas mouse skin is dominated by gammadelta T cells. TCR sequences shared between patients were less clear than in mice, possibly partly because of HLA diversity in the patient population.

Preparation of the library involved the immunoSEQ multiplex PCR assay. For TCR sequencing, RNA was extracted from every sample and reverse transcribed into cDNA to serve as template. First-strand cDNA was synthesized with SuperScript III using a 2:1 mix of oligo-dT and random hexamers. A synthetic immune receptor repertoire was used to measure amplification bias, and any remaining bias was corrected computationally. The published analysis was carried out like this. After raw reads were preprocessed to remove errors, the CDR3 was defined following IMGT conventions as running from the conserved cysteine to phenylalanine. To get clonality, Shannon entropy was normalized by log2 of the number of productive unique TCRs and the result was subtracted from 1. Whether each scalp clone was CD4 or CD8 was inferred by checking scalp TCRbeta sequences against the CD4 and CD8 repertoires from sorted blood. The immuneACCESS repertoire file appears here via TCRdb, limited to in-frame rearrangements. These files lack a portion of the clones; in checked studies, under half of the deficit traces to unresolved V genes, and the cause of the others is not known. The V and J calls and clone size are taken from that table; D and trimming were inferred from the DNA. The sample includes about 200,000 clones, with 58% observed a single time. 5.5% of the sample lies in the top ten.

The time point label corresponds to: roughly 24 weeks on oral tofacitinib. The treatment or condition label, read with the paper, signifies: oral pan-JAK inhibitor, 5-10 mg twice daily. From alopecia areata patients, peripheral blood was collected along with lesional scalp punch biopsies. PBMCs were isolated by density centrifugation and stained for CD3, CD4 and CD8, after which CD4+ and CD8+ T cells were sorted on a FACSAria. Unmatched junction bases come to 3, with V trimmed by 2 bases and J by 7 bases. The germline V gene encodes CDR1 LGHNA and CDR2 YSLEER. From cysteine to phenylalanine, the CDR3 is 15 amino acids long. This entry keeps only the CDR3 DNA: 45 bases, framed from base 1. With respect to this clone: Which antigen it targets is not known. Base qualities are missing; no much larger clone stands one base away.

The sequenced sample was CD4+ T cells sorted from blood, obtained at week 24, from a patient treated with tofacitinib. The clonotype comes from a human donor with alopecia areata. The chain was built from TRBV4-3 and TRBJ2-2; a stretch of 11 junction bases matches TRBD2. The bases are TGCGCCAGCAGCCAATCGACTAGCGGGATCGGGGAGCTGTTTTTT. This codes for CASSQSTSGIGELFF.